This T cell receptor (beta chain) came from a study of blood T cells in healthy people across ages. The junction had 12 bases not matched to a gene; V was cut back by 5 bases and J by 9 bases. The CDR3 spans 14 residues. CDR1 and CDR2 from the germline V gene are SEHNR and FQNEAQ (reference sequence). It was with a sample-barcoded 5' primer and a J-beta primer mix that a second PCR of about 6 to 12 cycles was run. TCRdb processed the 5' RACE reads anew with MiXCR; each CDR3 protein has one entry. Of hundreds of thousands of distinct CDR3 sequences in the sample, around 24% were seen once. Every participating donor contributed about 10 milliliters of peripheral blood through a draw. No fewer than 6 micrograms of total RNA were isolated from every sample. The same specimen was also included in a second study, on T cells of mothers and their children. That paper adds: The shaping of TCR recombination output by thymic selection is similar in related and unrelated pairs. No clone of persistent microchimeric T cells was detected.

The V call is TRBV7-9, the J call TRBJ1-1; TRBD1 aligns across 7 bases. The specimen was blood. The receptor was isolated from a boy aged 5-17 years in good health. The CDR3 nucleotides read TGTGCCAGCAGCGGGGAGACAGGGATCGCGAAAGCTTTCTTT. Encoded protein: CASSGETGIAKAFF.